The next 24 T cell receptor beta chains were all read from a single sample in a study of cytomegalovirus exposure and HLA in healthy donors. PCR employed 60 Vbeta and 13 Jbeta primers. Sequenced by immunoSEQ multiplex PCR; TCRdb stores in-frame clones only, minus some. The sample contains 55,000 to 65,000 clones, 65% to 90% of which appear only once. Material: PBMCs. These receptors originate from a human donor in good health.

The chain carries TRBV5-1 and TRBJ2-5, with TRBD2 identical over 10 bases. Trimming took 4 bases from V and 0 from J; bases not matched to a gene: 3. The CDR3 runs 15 residues. Germline loops: CDR1 SGHRS, CDR2 YFSETQ. CDR3 coding DNA: TGCGCCAGCAGCGACAGCGGGAGGGACCAAGAGACCCAGTACTTC. Encoded protein: CASSDSGRDQETQYF.

This chain links TRBV4-1 with TRBJ2-4; 7 bases line up with TRBD2. Germline assignment: CDR1 MGHRA and CDR2 YSYEKL. V lost 4 bases, J lost 3 bases, and 9 bases stayed unmatched. The CDR3 has 16 amino acids. CDR3 sequence reads: CASSPLLADDKNIQYF. The DNA for the CDR3 is TGCGCCAGCAGCCCCCTTCTAGCGGACGACAAAAACATTCAGTACTTC.

To note about this clone: At one boundary the junction diverges from the germline segment, which might be a read error. The chain recombines TRBV7-9 with TRBJ1-1, with 9 bases matching TRBD1. The CDR3 covers 12 residues. Looked up from germline, CDR1 is SEHNR and CDR2 is FQNEAQ (reference sequence). CDR3 coding DNA: TGTTCCAGCAGCTTAGGGACAGGGTTGGCTTTCTTT. This encodes CSSSLGTGLAFF.

This rearrangement joins TRBV18 to TRBJ2-6; 7 nucleotides align to TRBD1. The V gene end was trimmed by 3 bases and the J gene end by 12 bases; junction bases not matched to a gene: 17. This CDR3 has 17 amino acids. Germline V gene sequence: CDR1 KGHSH, CDR2 LQKENI. CDR3 nucleotide sequence: TGTGCCAGCTCACCTCCGGGACAGAGTGTCTATGTTAGCGTCCTGACTTTC. It is translated as CASSPPGQSVYVSVLTF.

This clone was picked up a small number of times. The chain employs TRBV4-1 and TRBJ2-1; TRBD2 is a possible D gene (5 bases). This CDR3 has 17 residues. The V and J ends lost 4 bases and 0 bases respectively, with 16 bases between them. CDR1 and CDR2 from the germline V gene are MGHRA and YSYEKL. CDR3 DNA sequence: TGCGCCAGCAGCCCTTCGATCGGGGATAGCTCCTACAATGAGCAGTTCTTC. Translating gives CASSPSIGDSSYNEQFF.

The chain employs TRBV9 and TRBJ1-1; weak D call: TRBD1 (6 bases). Trimming pared 3 bases from V and 10 bases from J, leaving 22 bases between. Germline V gene lookup returns CDR1 SGDLS and CDR2 YYNGEE. The CDR3 loop spans 15 amino acids. CDR3 protein: CASSGGDTWGIPAFF. In DNA form, the CDR3 reads TGTGCCAGCAGCGGAGGGGACACGTGGGGTATTCCAGCTTTCTTT.

The chain employs TRBV6-1 and TRBJ1-3; 7 nucleotides align to TRBD1. J lost 4 bases, V lost 5 bases, and 8 bases had no gene match. Germline CDR1 MNHNS, CDR2 SASEGT. There are 15 residues in the CDR3. CDR3 nucleotide sequence: TGTGCCAGCAGTTTAACCGGGACAGAAGGAAACACCATATATTTT. This sequence encodes CASSLTGTEGNTIYF.

The chain recombines TRBV6-6 with TRBJ2-1; 7 nucleotides align to TRBD2. V was pared by 7 bases and J by 9 bases, with 9 bases of the junction left unmatched. Germline-derived CDR1 and CDR2 are MNHNY and SVGAGI (reference sequence). The CDR3 runs 13 residues. CDR3: CASIASGRGEQFF. As DNA, the CDR3 is TGTGCCAGCATAGCTAGCGGTCGAGGTGAGCAGTTCTTC.

This clone appeared a few times. The chain recombines TRBV30 with TRBJ1-2; TRBD1 might be the D (6 bases). From germline, CDR1 is GTSNPN and CDR2 SVGIG (reference sequence). V was shortened by 1 base and J by 5 bases, with 8 bases between the two germline ends. CDR3 size: 12 residues. The CDR3 DNA reads TGTGCCTGGAGTGGGGACAAATATGGCTACACCTTC. It encodes CAWSGDKYGYTF. Variable domain in full (rest from reference TRBV30 and TRBJ1-2): SQTIHQWPATLVQPVGSPLSLECTVEGTSNPNLYWYRQAAGRGLQLLFYSVGIGQISSEVPQNLSASRPQDRQFILSSKKLLLSDSGFYLCAWSGDKYGYTFGSGTRLTVV.

A note on this clone: At one boundary the junction diverges from the germline segment, which might be a read error. The chain couples TRBV7-9 to TRBJ1-5, with 8 bases matching TRBD1. The V gene's germline CDR1 is SEHNR and CDR2 FQNEAQ (reference sequence). The CDR3 runs to 14 residues. CDR3 coding DNA: TGTTCCAGCAGCCGACAGGGGAGCAATCAGCCCCAGCATTTT. It is translated as CSSSRQGSNQPQHF.

CDR3 DNA: TGTGCCAGCAGCTTAGGGCGGGGACCTAGCACAGATACGCAGTATTTT. Translated: CASSLGRGPSTDTQYF. The chain couples TRBV13 to TRBJ2-3; tentatively, D is TRBD2 (6 bases). Trimming shortened V by 0 bases and J by 0 bases, and 10 bases separated the two germline ends. The CDR3 contains 16 residues. CDR1 is PRHDT, CDR2 FYEKMQ, per germline (reference sequence).

This clone turned up a few times. This chain uses TRBV7-8 with TRBJ1-1, with 9 nucleotides matching TRBD1. The CDR3 has 13 residues. Looked up from germline, CDR1 is SGHVS and CDR2 is FQNEAQ. The V segment lost 3 bases and the J segment 11 bases; nucleotides outside the gene matches: 7. The CDR3 sequence: CASSFGTGIYAFF. CDR3 DNA sequence: TGTGCCAGCAGCTTCGGGACAGGGATCTATGCTTTCTTT.

V and J are TRBV30 and TRBJ2-1; D gene uncertain. The CDR3 runs 13 residues. Per germline, CDR1 GTSNPN and CDR2 SVGIG (reference sequence). V gave up 3 bases and J gave up 5 bases, with 11 bases separating them. The CDR3 protein is CAWRMRRNNEQFF. CDR3 DNA sequence: TGTGCCTGGAGAATGCGGCGTAACAATGAGCAGTTCTTC.

The V call is TRBV18, the J call TRBJ1-1, with D maybe TRBD1 (6 bases). V shed 3 bases and J shed 4 bases, with 18 bases lying between them. The CDR3 runs 16 residues. CDR1 is KGHSH and CDR2 is LQKENI in the germline V gene. CDR3 coding DNA: TGTGCCAGCTCACCCCTAGGGGGAGGGTTGGGCACTGAAGCTTTCTTT. It translates to CASSPLGGGLGTEAFF.

The V call is TRBV7-3, the J call TRBJ2-5; 8 bases map to TRBD2. The CDR3 totals 15 residues. Germline CDR1 is SGHTA and CDR2 is FQGTGA. Losses at the gene ends were 4 bases for V and 1 base for J; bases not matched to a gene: 5. The CDR3 sequence: CASSSLAGSQETQYF. The CDR3 DNA follows: TGTGCCAGCAGCTCGTTAGCGGGGTCCCAAGAGACCCAGTACTTC.

The chain carries TRBV11-3 and TRBJ2-7, with D possibly TRBD2 on 6 matching bases. The germline V gene has CDR1 SGHNT and CDR2 YENEEA. V lost 6 bases to trimming and J lost 0 bases, with 12 bases between them. This CDR3 has 14 amino acids. CDR3 sequence: CASSLRGLSYEQYF. The CDR3 DNA reads TGTGCCAGCAGTCTGCGGGGACTCTCCTACGAGCAGTACTTC.

This sequence joins TRBV5-1 and TRBJ2-5, with D tentatively TRBD2 (5 bases). This CDR3 has 14 amino acids. Germline CDR1 is SGHRS and CDR2 is YFSETQ. Between the trimmed V and J ends, which lost 3 bases and 3 bases, there was a span of 12 bases. The CDR3 is CASSWLRAEETQYF. The CDR3 DNA reads TGCGCCAGCAGCTGGTTGAGGGCTGAAGAGACCCAGTACTTC.

The rearrangement joins TRBV7-9 to TRBJ2-1; D remains ambiguous. The ends were cut back, 5 bases at V and 12 bases at J, with 11 bases in the middle. CDR3 size: 11 residues. Germline CDR1 SEHNR, CDR2 FQNEAQ (reference sequence). Here the CDR3 reads CASSPSRLQFF. CDR3 bases: TGTGCCAGCAGCCCGAGCAGGTTGCAGTTCTTC.

The chain uses TRBV2 and TRBJ2-7; TRBD2 matches 7 bases. CDR3 length: 12 residues. The germline V gene encodes CDR1 SNHLY and CDR2 FYNNEI. J was trimmed by 6 bases and V by 9 bases; bases with no gene match: 8. The CDR3 DNA sequence: TGTGCCAGGCGGGGGATTGGGGTCGAGCAGTACTTC. It yields the protein CARRGIGVEQYF.

This chain joins TRBV27 and TRBJ2-2; D is perhaps TRBD1 (6 bases). V was clipped by 8 bases and J by 2 bases, with 15 bases between them. The CDR3 length is 15 residues. Looked up from germline, CDR1 is MNHEY and CDR2 is SMNVEV (reference sequence). The CDR3 DNA sequence: TGTGCCAGCGGGAGAATGGGGACAAACACCGGGGAGCTGTTTTTT. Translation gives CASGRMGTNTGELFF.

V gene TRBV6-5 combines with J gene TRBJ1-5; 8 bases map to TRBD1. The CDR3 runs 15 residues. Germline V CDR1 and CDR2: MNHEY, SVGAGI. V was clipped by 6 bases and J by 4 bases; unmatched bases: 8. The chain's CDR3 is CASRQDRVPNQPQHF. The CDR3 DNA sequence: TGTGCCAGCAGACAGGACAGGGTCCCTAATCAGCCCCAGCATTTT.

As regards this clone: A read error may produce the germline difference seen at one junction end. The chain carries TRBV7-7 and TRBJ2-1, with D possibly being TRBD1 (5 bases). The germline gives CDR1 SSHAT, CDR2 FNYEAQ (reference sequence). The CDR3 has 16 amino acids. DNA for the CDR3: TGTGCTAGCAGCTTAGACCCCCAGGGATCTATGAATGAGCAGTTCTTC. Translating it yields CASSLDPQGSMNEQFF.

This chain uses TRBV7-2 with TRBJ1-2; unclear D gene. The germline V and J ends were trimmed by 7 bases and 9 bases, with 18 bases remaining between them. The CDR3 consists of 13 residues. In germline, CDR1 is SGHTA, CDR2 FQGNSA. The CDR3 region has the DNA TGTGCCAGCACCCCGATTCCCCAAGCGAGCTACACCTTC. This sequence encodes CASTPIPQASYTF.

The genes are TRBV7-2 and TRBJ1-2; D ambiguous. The CDR3 length is 13 residues. CDR1 is SGHTA, CDR2 FQGNSA, per germline. Trimming shortened V by 5 bases and J by 3 bases, and 10 bases separated the two germline ends. The CDR3 protein is CASSPGLDYGYTF. The CDR3 region has the DNA TGTGCCAGCAGCCCAGGTTTGGACTATGGCTACACCTTC.